This T cell receptor beta chain is from a study of CD8+ T cells in alopecia areata. This sample's treatment: oral pan-JAK inhibitor, 5-10 mg twice daily. This clone appeared once. cDNA serving as the sequencing template came from extracted, reverse transcribed RNA. The protocol was immunoSEQ multiplex PCR, while the TCRdb copy is restricted to in-frame clones and leaves out a portion. In the table there are some 240,000 clones, around 57% of which are singletons. The CDR3 runs to 11 residues. Germline CDR1 is GTSNPN and CDR2 is SVGIG (reference sequence). V was pared by 0 bases and J by 10 bases, with 7 bases between.

This TCR derives from a human donor with alopecia areata. The chain employs TRBV30 and TRBJ1-5; D not resolved. Sequenced here: CD4+ T cells sorted from blood, sampled at week 4, from a patient treated with tofacitinib. This chain's CDR3 is CAWSVGGPQHF. The DNA of the CDR3 is TGTGCCTGGAGTGTAGGCGGACCCCAGCATTTT. The full variable domain, with the rest looked up from reference TRBV30 and TRBJ1-5, is SQTIHQWPATLVQPVGSPLSLECTVEGTSNPNLYWYRQAAGRGLQLLFYSVGIGQISSEVPQNLSASRPQDRQFILSSKKLLLSDSGFYLCAWSVGGPQHFGDGTRLSIL.